The 6 T cell receptor beta chains below all came from one sample that was sequenced in a study of blood T cell repertoires in COVID-19. Here immunoSEQ multiplex PCR was the method, and the copy in TCRdb shows in-frame clones only, minus some. This sample has under 300,000 clones, with nearly 90% found just once. The sequenced sample consisted of peripheral blood. The receptor source for this set is a woman aged 40 to 55 who had recovered from COVID-19.

The V gene is TRBV5-8, the J gene TRBJ2-1, with D hard to call. From germline, CDR1 is SGHTS and CDR2 YDEGEE. The length of the CDR3 is 13 residues. V lost 2 bases to trimming and J lost 4 bases, with 7 bases between them. CDR3: CASSLFSYNEQFF. CDR3 DNA: TGTGCCAGCAGCTTATTTTCTTACAATGAGCAGTTCTTC.

The chain employs TRBV28 and TRBJ1-6, with TRBD1 identical over 9 bases. CDR3 size: 15 residues. Germline-derived CDR1 and CDR2 are MDHEN and SYDVKM. V shed 4 bases, J shed 9 bases, and the junction held 7 bases outside the gene matches. DNA for the CDR3: TGTGCCAGCAGTTCACCGGGACAGGGTTTTTCACCCCTCCACTTT. Amino acids: CASSSPGQGFSPLHF.

For the CDR3, the DNA is TGTGCCAGCAGCCCTGTAGACACAGATACGCAGTATTTT. Translation: CASSPVDTDTQYF. The rearrangement links TRBV3-1 (or the pseudogene TRBV3-2) to TRBJ2-3; D is unresolved. The germline V gene has CDR1 LGHDT and CDR2 YNNKEL (reference sequence). Trimming took 4 bases from V and 2 from J, leaving 7 bases between them. The CDR3 runs 13 residues.

The J gene is TRBJ1-5, the V gene TRBV6-5; maybe TRBD1 (6 bases). The germline V gene has CDR1 MNHEY and CDR2 SVGAGI. This CDR3 is built from 16 residues. Trimming cost V 2 bases and J 0 bases, with 11 bases left between them. Here the CDR3 DNA reads TGTGCCAGCAGTTACCGCGCGGACAGTAGCAATCAGCCCCAGCATTTT. Residues: CASSYRADSSNQPQHF.

V and J are TRBV12-5 and TRBJ2-1; D is possibly TRBD1 (6 bases). The germline CDR1 and CDR2 sequences are LGHNT and FRNRAP. The CDR3 is 16 amino acids. The ends were cut back, 5 bases at V and 8 bases at J, with 22 bases in the middle. The CDR3 DNA reads as TGTGCTAGTGGTCCCCCGTCGACAGGATTAAGCGATGAGCAGTTCTTC. Translated: CASGPPSTGLSDEQFF.

V is TRBV11-2 and J is TRBJ2-1; 12 positions agree with TRBD2. Germline CDR1 and CDR2: SGHAT and FQNNGV. V gave up 3 bases and J gave up 5 bases; unmatched junction bases: 2. The CDR3 runs to 15 residues. The CDR3: CASSLRLAGDNEQFF. CDR3 DNA sequence: TGTGCCAGCAGCTTGAGACTAGCGGGGGACAATGAGCAGTTCTTC.